This T cell receptor (beta chain) was sequenced for a study of blood T cell repertoires in COVID-19. Study background: In each case, the material was cDNA or gDNA derived from T cells, B-cell-depleted T cells, or PBMCs.

In its sample, this clone was seen a few times. In the same sample, other DNA sequences code for this CDR3. The authors' processing: Estimates of nucleated cell counts were drawn from the amplification of reference gene primers. TCRdb keeps only in-frame clones here, not all; method: immunoSEQ multiplex PCR. From that table come the V and J calls and clone size; the DNA was used to work out D and trimming. The sample consists of roughly 200,000 clones, around 80% of them appearing once. This clonotype was obtained from a middle-aged man with active or convalescent COVID-19. What was sequenced was peripheral blood.

CDR3 nucleotide sequence: TGTGCCTGGTCGCCGGGACAGGGGGGCTATGGCTACACCTTC. This encodes CAWSPGQGGYGYTF. The rearrangement uses TRBV30 and TRBJ1-2, with 11 bases identical to TRBD1. Germline CDR1 is GTSNPN and CDR2 is SVGIG (reference sequence). The junction had 6 bases not matched to a gene; V was cut back by 5 bases and J by 4 bases. This CDR3 has 14 residues. Drawing the rest from reference TRBV30 and TRBJ1-2, the complete variable domain is SQTIHQWPATLVQPVGSPLSLECTVEGTSNPNLYWYRQAAGRGLQLLFYSVGIGQISSEVPQNLSASRPQDRQFILSSKKLLLSDSGFYLCAWSPGQGGYGYTFGSGTRLTVV.